This is a list of T cell receptor beta chains from one sample in a study of shared clonotypes between healthy human individuals. Profiling relied on immunoSEQ multiplex PCR, and the TCRdb table lists in-frame clones only, not all of them. The top ten clones hold roughly 0.45% of a sample with around 1.5 million clones, 95% to 99% of them seen once. Sequencing was carried out using naive CD4+ T cells sorted from blood. All receptors come from a man under 40 in good health. CDR3s include the opening cysteine and the closing phenylalanine or tryptophan. The size field is filled for only some rows; it gives once, few, many or a size class.

NA,TRBJ2-3,TRBV2,CASIPDRLTDTQYF
NA,TRBJ1-5,TRBV28,CASSRQGGNQPQHF
NA,TRBJ2-7,TRBV5-1,CASSFRTSGTSWGYEQYF
NA,TRBJ2-7,TRBV29-1,CSVEGVGYEQYF
once,TRBJ2-1,TRBV30,CAWSAGTSGRAIEQFF
NA,TRBJ2-5,TRBV28,CASGYKGGRETQYF
NA,TRBJ1-5,TRBV18,CASSPVSGKGSGNQPQHF
NA,TRBJ2-3,TRBV7-6,CASSPGQVVSTDTQYF
NA,TRBJ2-3,TRBV5-1,CASSLRGGRQDTQYF
NA,TRBJ2-7,TRBV7-9,CASSFGGTYEQYF
NA,TRBJ2-5,TRBV6-5,CASSYSGPHGTQYF
NA,TRBJ2-7,TRBV14,CASSQRAGAYEQYF
NA,TRBJ2-7,TRBV11-2,CASSLGNSYEQYF
NA,TRBJ2-7,TRBV30,CAWSVAWGREQYF
NA,TRBJ1-3,TRBV20-1,CATDWGNTIYF
NA,TRBJ2-1,TRBV28,CASSLNGLSSYNEQFF
NA,TRBJ1-1,TRBV7-9,CASSPRENTEAFF
NA,TRBJ2-3,TRBV6-1,CASSETPYAVTDTQYF
NA,TRBJ2-1,TRBV29-1,CSVESGGAGNEQFF
NA,TRBJ2-1,TRBV5-1,CASSSLAGGSLNEQFF
NA,TRBJ1-1,TRBV28,CASGSPDRYTEAFF
NA,TRBJ2-3,TRBV7-3,CASSSRRSGTNTDTQYF
NA,TRBJ2-7,TRBV7-2,CASSLATGVRVEQYF
NA,TRBJ1-1,TRBV10-3,CAIIPGAGNTEAFF
NA,TRBJ1-3,TRBV7-9,CASSLGIGSSGNTIYF
NA,TRBJ2-1,TRBV10-3,CAISESRQGYNEQFF
NA,TRBJ2-1,TRBV10-1,CASSGVAGGYNEQFF
NA,TRBJ2-7,TRBV27,CASSPRQDPYEQYF
NA,TRBJ2-7,TRBV5-4,CASSFGQGRHEQYF
once,TRBJ2-1,TRBV19,CASSIRTGEQFF